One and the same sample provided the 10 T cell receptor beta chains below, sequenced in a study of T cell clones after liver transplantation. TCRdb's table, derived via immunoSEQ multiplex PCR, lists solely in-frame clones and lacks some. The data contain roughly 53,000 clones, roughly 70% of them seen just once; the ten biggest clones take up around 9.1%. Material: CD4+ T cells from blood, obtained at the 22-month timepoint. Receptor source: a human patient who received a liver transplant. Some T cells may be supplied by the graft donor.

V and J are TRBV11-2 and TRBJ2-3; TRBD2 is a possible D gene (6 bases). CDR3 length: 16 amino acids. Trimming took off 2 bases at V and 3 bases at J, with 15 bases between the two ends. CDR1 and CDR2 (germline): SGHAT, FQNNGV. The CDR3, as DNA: TGTGCCAGCAGCTTATTACGGGGGAGGTCTACAGATACGCAGTATTTT. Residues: CASSLLRGRSTDTQYF.

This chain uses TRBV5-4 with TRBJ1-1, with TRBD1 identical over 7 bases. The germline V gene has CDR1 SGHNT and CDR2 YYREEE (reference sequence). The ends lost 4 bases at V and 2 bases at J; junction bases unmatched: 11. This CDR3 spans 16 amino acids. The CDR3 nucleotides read TGTGCCAGCAGCCCCGGGACAGCCTCTGCTAACACTGAAGCTTTCTTT. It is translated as CASSPGTASANTEAFF.

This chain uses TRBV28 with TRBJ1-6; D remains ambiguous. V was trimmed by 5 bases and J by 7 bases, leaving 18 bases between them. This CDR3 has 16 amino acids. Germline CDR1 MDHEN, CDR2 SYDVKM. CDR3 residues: CASSPPPGRVNSPLHF. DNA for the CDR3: TGTGCCAGCAGTCCACCCCCGGGGAGGGTCAATTCACCCCTCCACTTT.

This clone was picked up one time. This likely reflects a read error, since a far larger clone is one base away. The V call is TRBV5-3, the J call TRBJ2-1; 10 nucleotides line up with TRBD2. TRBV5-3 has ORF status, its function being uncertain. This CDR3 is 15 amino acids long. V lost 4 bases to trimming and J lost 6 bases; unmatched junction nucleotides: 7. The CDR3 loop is CARSDKRGGFNEQFF. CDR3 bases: TGTGCCAGAAGCGACAAGCGGGGGGGCTTCAATGAGCAGTTCTTC.

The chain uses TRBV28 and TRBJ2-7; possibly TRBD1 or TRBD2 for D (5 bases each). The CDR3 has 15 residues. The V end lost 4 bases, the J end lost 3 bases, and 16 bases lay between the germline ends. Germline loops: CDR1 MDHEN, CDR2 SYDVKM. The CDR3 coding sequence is TGTGCCAGCAGTTCTCTTTCCGGGGCGAACTACGAGCAGTACTTC. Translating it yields CASSSLSGANYEQYF.

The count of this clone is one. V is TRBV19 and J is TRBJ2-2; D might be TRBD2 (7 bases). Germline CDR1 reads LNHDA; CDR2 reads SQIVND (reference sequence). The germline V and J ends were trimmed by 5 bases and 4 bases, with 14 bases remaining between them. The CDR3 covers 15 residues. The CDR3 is CASSAGLGGTGELFF. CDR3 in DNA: TGTGCCAGTAGTGCCGGACTAGGGGGCACCGGGGAGCTGTTTTTT.

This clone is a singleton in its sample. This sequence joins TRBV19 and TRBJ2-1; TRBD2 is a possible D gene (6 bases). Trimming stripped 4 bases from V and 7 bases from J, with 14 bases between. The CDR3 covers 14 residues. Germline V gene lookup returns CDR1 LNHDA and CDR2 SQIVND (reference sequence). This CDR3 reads CASSTRRDPNEQFF. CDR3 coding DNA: TGTGCCAGTAGTACCCGGAGGGACCCTAATGAGCAGTTCTTC.

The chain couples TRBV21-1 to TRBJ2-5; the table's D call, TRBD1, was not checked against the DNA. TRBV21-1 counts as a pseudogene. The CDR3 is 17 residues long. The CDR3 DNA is TGTGCCAGCAGCAAAGGAAGTCCGGGACAGAGGAGGGAGACCCAGTACTTC. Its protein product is CASSKGSPGQRRETQYF.

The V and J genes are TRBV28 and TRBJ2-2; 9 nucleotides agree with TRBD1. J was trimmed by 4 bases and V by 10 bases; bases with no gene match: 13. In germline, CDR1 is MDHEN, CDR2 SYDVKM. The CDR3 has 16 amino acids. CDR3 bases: TGTGCCACCCTCCCCTACAGGGGGCCGGGCACCGGGGAGCTGTTTTTT. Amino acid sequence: CATLPYRGPGTGELFF.

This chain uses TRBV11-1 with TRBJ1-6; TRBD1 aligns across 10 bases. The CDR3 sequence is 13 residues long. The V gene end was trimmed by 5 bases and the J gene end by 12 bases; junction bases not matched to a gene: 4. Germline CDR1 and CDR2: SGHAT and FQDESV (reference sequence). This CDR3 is CASSRDRGEPLHF. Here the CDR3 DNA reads TGTGCCAGCAGCCGGGACAGGGGAGAACCCCTCCACTTT. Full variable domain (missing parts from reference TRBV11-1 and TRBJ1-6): EAEVAQSPRYKITEKSQAVAFWCDPISGHATLYWYRQILGQGPELLVQFQDESVVDDSQLPKDRFSAERLKGVDSTLKIQPAELGDSAMYLCASSRDRGEPLHFGNGTRLTVT.